The T cell receptor beta chain described here comes from a study of CD8 T cells in Susac syndrome. The RNA, roughly 0.45 to 1 ug, was put through reverse transcription using random hexamers. By means of immunoSEQ multiplex PCR, TCR beta CDR3 spanning 54 Vbeta and 13 Jbeta underwent amplification. TCRdb called the immunoSEQ multiplex PCR reads again in MiXCR, with one record for every CDR3 protein. The data contain roughly 200,000 distinct CDR3 sequences, 85% to 95% of them seen just once; the ten biggest clones take up 0.082%. This clonotype was observed a few times. CD8+ and CD4+ T cells were negatively isolated; TEMRA cells were FACS-enriched. The sequenced material came from CD4+ T cells from PBMCs. The clonotype originates from a human donor with multiple sclerosis.

The CDR3 nucleotides are TGTGCCTGGAGTACGGACAGTAATCAGCCCCAGCATTTT. As protein: CAWSTDSNQPQHF. This chain links TRBV30 with TRBJ1-5; tentative D call: TRBD1 (6 bases). The V and J ends lost 2 bases and 4 bases respectively, with 9 bases between them. The CDR3 covers 13 residues. Germline CDR1 is GTSNPN and CDR2 is SVGIG (reference sequence).